This record looks at one TCR beta chain sequence and its context. Its antigen is currently unknown. This entry belongs to a study of cytomegalovirus exposure and HLA in healthy donors. General study findings and limits: Reported findings show TCR beta sequences accurately forecast HLA-A and HLA-B alleles in most subjects.

This CDR3 has 13 residues. V shed 2 bases and J shed 3 bases, with 9 bases lying between them. Germline-derived CDR1 and CDR2 are SGHRS and YFSETQ. Vbeta (60) and Jbeta (13) primers were used in the PCR. The protocol was immunoSEQ multiplex PCR, while the TCRdb copy is restricted to in-frame clones and leaves out a portion. Of 160,000 or so clones listed, 81% are singletons. The sequenced material came from PBMCs. The chain carries TRBV5-1 and TRBJ2-7; TRBD1 might be the D (5 bases). The sequence came from a woman younger than 35 in good health and CMV-seropositive. The CDR3 DNA is TGCGCCAGCAGCTTCACAGGAATCTACGAGCAGTACTTC. This sequence encodes CASSFTGIYEQYF.